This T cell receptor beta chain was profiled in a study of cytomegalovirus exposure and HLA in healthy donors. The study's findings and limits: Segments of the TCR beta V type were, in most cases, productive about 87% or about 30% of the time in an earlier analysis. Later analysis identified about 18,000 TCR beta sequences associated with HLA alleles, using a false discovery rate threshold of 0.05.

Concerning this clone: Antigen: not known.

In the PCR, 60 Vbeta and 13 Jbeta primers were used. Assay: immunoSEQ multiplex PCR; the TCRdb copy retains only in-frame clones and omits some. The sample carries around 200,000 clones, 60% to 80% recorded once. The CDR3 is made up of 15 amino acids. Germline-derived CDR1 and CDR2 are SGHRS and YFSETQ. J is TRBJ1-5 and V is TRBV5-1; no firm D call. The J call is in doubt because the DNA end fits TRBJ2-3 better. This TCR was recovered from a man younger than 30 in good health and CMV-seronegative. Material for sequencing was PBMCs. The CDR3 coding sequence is TGCGCCAGCAGCTTGGGAGCAGATAGCAATCAGCCCCAGTATTTT. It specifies CASSLGADSNQPQYF.